This T cell receptor beta chain was sequenced for a study of blood T cell repertoires in COVID-19. Background on the study: Spain, Italy and the United States supplied samples that represented acute and convalescent COVID-19.

Germline V gives CDR1 LGHNT, CDR2 FRNRAP. Losses at the gene ends were 4 bases for V and 2 bases for J; bases not matched to a gene: 5. CDR3 size: 15 residues. The method was immunoSEQ multiplex PCR; TCRdb's version includes in-frame clones alone and lacks a portion of them. This table has roughly 180,000 clones, roughly 80% appearing once. The chain carries TRBV12-5 and TRBJ2-3; 8 bases are a match to TRBD1. Sequencing was performed on peripheral blood. This receptor was obtained from a human donor in a cohort sampled during active COVID-19. The CDR3, as DNA: TGTGCTAGTGGTTCCGCCAGGGGGCCCACAGATACGCAGTATTTT. Encoded protein: CASGSARGPTDTQYF.